The 21 T cell receptor beta chains below were found in one sample sequenced in a study of cytomegalovirus exposure and HLA in healthy donors. Researchers ran the PCR with 60 Vbeta and 13 Jbeta primers. Clones were read by immunoSEQ multiplex PCR, and TCRdb kept only the in-frame ones, dropping some. The table records approximately 110,000 clones, more than 60% of them present only once. Material for sequencing was PBMCs. The receptors come from a woman aged 60-75 years in good health and CMV-seropositive.

This clone was detected once. The rearrangement joins TRBV6-1 to TRBJ1-6; 10 bases agree with TRBD1. The CDR3 consists of 14 residues. Trimming at V came to 6 bases and at J to 10 bases, leaving 6 bases not matched to a gene. The germline V gene has CDR1 MNHNS and CDR2 SASEGT. The CDR3 DNA reads TGTGCCAGCAGGATCGGGACAGGGGAATCACCCCTCCACTTT. It translates to CASRIGTGESPLHF.

The rearrangement uses TRBV2 and TRBJ2-3; 10 bases agree with TRBD2. This CDR3 is 16 amino acids long. Germline CDR1 SNHLY, CDR2 FYNNEI. V gave up 7 bases and J gave up 5 bases; unmatched junction bases: 12. CDR3 sequence reads: CASTWTSGAYGDTQYF. DNA of the CDR3: TGTGCCAGCACTTGGACTAGCGGAGCTTATGGAGATACGCAGTATTTT.

This chain connects TRBV6-5 to TRBJ2-7; no firm D call. Looked up from germline, CDR1 is MNHEY and CDR2 is SVGAGI. With 2 bases removed from V and 2 bases from J, the gap between germline ends came to 4 bases. The CDR3 contains 12 residues. For the CDR3, the DNA is TGTGCCAGCAGTTACCCTCCCTACGAGCAGTACTTC. As protein: CASSYPPYEQYF.

In this sample, this clone turned up once. The V and J genes are TRBV27 and TRBJ2-1, with 7 bases identical to TRBD2. V gave up 7 bases and J gave up 4 bases; unmatched junction bases: 7. This CDR3 is built from 14 residues. Per germline, CDR1 MNHEY and CDR2 SMNVEV (reference sequence). The CDR3 nucleotides are TGTGCCAGCACATCGGGAGGCCCTTACAATGAGCAGTTCTTC. Translation: CASTSGGPYNEQFF.

The chain is built from TRBV7-3 and TRBJ2-1, with D possibly TRBD2 on 7 matching bases. The CDR3 covers 16 residues. Germline assignment: CDR1 SGHTA and CDR2 FQGTGA. V lost 3 bases and J 6 bases, leaving 18 bases between the germline ends. The CDR3 reads CASSLGGGGPSNEQFF. The CDR3 DNA reads as TGTGCCAGCAGCTTGGGAGGGGGGGGGCCCAGCAATGAGCAGTTCTTC.

This clone appeared a few times. The genes are TRBV18 and TRBJ2-7; 9 nucleotides match TRBD2. Germline assignment: CDR1 KGHSH and CDR2 LQKENI. This CDR3 contains 14 residues. V shed 3 bases and J 3 bases; nucleotides not matched to a gene: 3. The CDR3 loop is CASSPPSGNYEQYF. CDR3 DNA sequence: TGTGCCAGCTCACCCCCTAGCGGGAACTACGAGCAGTACTTC.

This clone came up once. The V gene is TRBV7-2, the J gene TRBJ2-1; TRBD2 is a possible D gene (7 bases). This CDR3 has 15 amino acids. V was trimmed by 6 bases and J by 5 bases, leaving 17 bases between them. The germline V gene has CDR1 SGHTA and CDR2 FQGNSA. CDR3 sequence: CASRGGAGLNNEQFF. The CDR3 bases are TGTGCCAGCAGGGGGGGGGCGGGACTAAACAATGAGCAGTTCTTC. The full variable domain, with the rest looked up from reference TRBV7-2 and TRBJ2-1, is GAGVSQSPSNKVTEKGKDVELRCDPISGHTALYWYRQSLGQGLEFLIYFQGNSAPDKSGLPSDRFSAERTGGSVSTLTIQRTQQEDSAVYLCASRGGAGLNNEQFFGPGTRLTVL.

The gene calls are TRBV7-2 and TRBJ2-3; TRBD2 agrees at 9 bases. The CDR3 has 16 residues. Trimming removed 5 bases from V and 7 bases from J; junction bases left unmatched: 13. Germline V gene sequence: CDR1 SGHTA, CDR2 FQGNSA. The CDR3 sequence: CASSNLGREGTHTQYF. CDR3 bases: TGTGCCAGCAGCAACCTTGGGCGGGAGGGCACGCATACGCAGTATTTT.

The chain combines TRBV11-3 with TRBJ2-7; 7 bases line up with TRBD1. V lost 10 bases and J lost 2; bases outside the gene matches: 11. CDR1 is SGHNT, CDR2 YENEEA, per germline. The CDR3 loop spans 14 amino acids. CDR3 sequence: CANDLGQVPYEQYF. CDR3 DNA: TGTGCCAACGACCTTGGACAGGTCCCCTACGAGCAGTACTTC. The whole variable domain, remainder taken from reference TRBV11-3 and TRBJ2-7, is EAGVVQSPRYKIIEKKQPVAFWCNPISGHNTLYWYLQNLGQGPELLIRYENEEAVDDSQLPKDRFSAERLKGVDSTLKIQPAELGDSAVYLCANDLGQVPYEQYFGPGTRLTVT.

V is TRBV7-9 and J is TRBJ2-3, with TRBD2 identical over 7 bases. This CDR3 region has 15 residues. The germline V gene has CDR1 SEHNR and CDR2 FQNEAQ (reference sequence). Losses at the gene ends were 1 base for V and 0 bases for J; bases not matched to a gene: 1. This CDR3 reads CASSLGSGSTDTQYF. The CDR3 DNA reads as TGTGCCAGCAGCTTAGGTAGCGGGAGCACAGATACGCAGTATTTT.

In regard to this clone: The sample has other DNA sequences that encode this CDR3 too. The CDR3 region is CASSLVSGGQETQYF. Written as DNA, the CDR3 is TGCGCCAGCAGCTTGGTTAGCGGGGGACAAGAGACCCAGTACTTC. The rearrangement joins TRBV5-1 to TRBJ2-5; 9 bases line up with TRBD2. This CDR3 is built from 15 residues. V was pared by 0 bases and J by 2 bases, with 2 bases of the junction left unmatched. CDR1 and CDR2 from the germline V gene are SGHRS and YFSETQ.

V gene TRBV4-3 combines with J gene TRBJ2-5, with D tentatively TRBD1 (6 bases). Trimming took off 0 bases at V and 4 bases at J, with 9 bases between the two ends. In germline, CDR1 is LGHNA, CDR2 YSLEER. The CDR3 sequence is 14 residues long. The chain's CDR3 is CASSQETGRETQYF. CDR3 bases: TGCGCCAGCAGCCAAGAGACAGGCAGAGAGACCCAGTACTTC.

The rearrangement uses TRBV5-6 and TRBJ1-1, with D tentatively TRBD1 (6 bases). The V end was cut by 2 bases, the J end by 9 bases, with 14 bases between. This CDR3 spans 13 amino acids. Germline V lookup: CDR1 SGHDT, CDR2 YYEEEE. This CDR3 is CASSLRTGQQAFF. Here the CDR3 DNA reads TGTGCCAGCAGCTTACGTACTGGACAGCAAGCTTTCTTT.

The genes are TRBV5-1 and TRBJ2-7; 12 bases map to TRBD1. The CDR3 contains 14 residues. The V gene's germline CDR1 is SGHRS and CDR2 YFSETQ. Trimming at V came to 6 bases and at J to 5 bases, leaving 6 bases not matched to a gene. The chain's CDR3 is CASTGDRGQHEQYF. The CDR3 bases are TGCGCCAGCACAGGGGACAGGGGGCAGCACGAGCAGTACTTC.

The genes are TRBV7-6 and TRBJ2-6; 8 nucleotides line up with TRBD1. With V trimmed by 4 bases and J by 4 bases, 9 bases remained unmatched. CDR1 and CDR2 from the germline V gene are SGHVS and FNYEAQ. This CDR3 is built from 17 residues. In DNA, the CDR3 is TGTGCCAGCAGCTCCCGGGACAGGCACTTCGGGGCCAACGTCCTGACTTTC. Amino acid sequence: CASSSRDRHFGANVLTF.

The rearrangement joins TRBV28 to TRBJ2-7; TRBD1 might be the D (6 bases). Germline loops: CDR1 MDHEN, CDR2 SYDVKM. The CDR3 extends over 14 amino acids. V lost 2 bases to trimming and J lost 2 bases, with 10 bases between them. The CDR3 spells CASSLTGPPYEQYF. In nucleotides, the CDR3 is TGTGCCAGCAGTTTAACAGGGCCTCCCTACGAGCAGTACTTC. The whole variable domain, remainder taken from reference TRBV28 and TRBJ2-7, is DVKVTQSSRYLVKRTGEKVFLECVQDMDHENMFWYRQDPGLGLRLIYFSYDVKMKEKGDIPEGYSVSREKKERFSLILESASTNQTSMYLCASSLTGPPYEQYFGPGTRLTVT.

The CDR3 here is CASSLAYGNQPQHF. The DNA for the CDR3 is TGCGCCAGCAGCTTGGCGTATGGCAATCAGCCCCAGCATTTT. J is TRBJ1-5 and V is TRBV5-1; no firm D call. The length of the CDR3 is 14 residues. Germline V gene sequence: CDR1 SGHRS, CDR2 YFSETQ. Trimming took 0 bases from V and 2 from J, leaving 6 bases between them.

This clone was seen only once. The rearrangement uses TRBV4-1 and TRBJ2-7; no clear D. Trimming cost V 1 base and J 6 bases, with 4 bases left between them. The V gene's germline CDR1 is MGHRA and CDR2 YSYEKL. This CDR3 contains 11 residues. The DNA of the CDR3 is TGCGCCAGCAGCCAAGGTCGCGAGCAGTACTTC. Its protein is CASSQGREQYF.

The chain carries TRBV27 and TRBJ2-1; 8 bases fit TRBD2. Germline trimming cut 4 bases from V and 3 bases from J; bases unmatched to any gene: 5. The germline V gene has CDR1 MNHEY and CDR2 SMNVEV (reference sequence). This CDR3 has 15 amino acids. The DNA for the CDR3 is TGTGCCAGCAGTTCCGGGACTAGGAGCTACAATGAGCAGTTCTTC. It encodes CASSSGTRSYNEQFF.

The chain joins TRBV15 to TRBJ1-5, with 9 bases that match TRBD1. The germline CDR1 and CDR2 sequences are LNHNV and YYDKDF (reference sequence). V lost 0 bases, J lost 2 bases, and 11 bases stayed unmatched. This CDR3 region has 19 residues. This chain's CDR3 is CATSRDSLDRGWGNQPQHF. For the CDR3, the DNA is TGTGCCACCAGCAGAGATAGTTTGGACAGGGGTTGGGGCAATCAGCCCCAGCATTTT.

The CDR3 DNA sequence: TGTGCCAGCAGCCAAGATCTGGCCGGGGGGGCCTACACGCAGTATTTT. It encodes CASSQDLAGGAYTQYF. The chain combines TRBV4-2 with TRBJ2-3; 8 bases line up with TRBD2. This CDR3 has 16 amino acids. CDR1 and CDR2 (germline): LGHNA, YNFKEQ. V lost 0 bases to trimming and J lost 9 bases; unmatched junction nucleotides: 11.